This T cell receptor beta chain emerged from a study of long-term antiretroviral therapy in people with HIV. General study points: Dominant in the repertoire at all time points were clones expanded before ART. In HIV, the repertoires covered a tighter span of CDR3 lengths than in controls.

As regards this clone: Its antigen is not known.

Germline CDR1 SGHDN, CDR2 FVKESK. The length of the CDR3 is 16 residues. V dropped 3 bases and J dropped 6 bases, with 17 bases sitting between them. The run of the v3.0 immunoSEQ assay was at survey level. The sequencing target was about 35,000-50,000 T-cell genomes per sample. Assay: immunoSEQ multiplex PCR; the TCRdb copy retains only in-frame clones and omits some. This sample has fewer than 40,000 clones, with around 97% found just once. The V call is TRBV14, the J call TRBJ1-4, with a possible D match to TRBD1 (5 bases). This material consisted of unsorted PBMCs, taken 6.9 years after starting antiretroviral therapy. The TCR sequence derives from a man aged 25 to 45 with HIV. The CDR3 reads CASSQAIGAGDEKLFF. The CDR3 bases are TGTGCCAGCAGCCAGGCTATAGGGGCCGGCGATGAAAAACTGTTTTTT.